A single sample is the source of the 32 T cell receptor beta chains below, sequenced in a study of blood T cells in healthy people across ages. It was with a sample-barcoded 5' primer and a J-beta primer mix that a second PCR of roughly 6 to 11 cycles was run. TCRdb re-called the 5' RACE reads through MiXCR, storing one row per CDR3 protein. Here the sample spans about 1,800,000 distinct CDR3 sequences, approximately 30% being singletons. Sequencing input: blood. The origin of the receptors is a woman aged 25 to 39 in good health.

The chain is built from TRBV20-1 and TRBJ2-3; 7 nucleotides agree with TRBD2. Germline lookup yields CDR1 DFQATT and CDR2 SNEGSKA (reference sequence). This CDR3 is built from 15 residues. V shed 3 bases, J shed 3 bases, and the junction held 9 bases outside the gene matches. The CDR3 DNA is TGCAGTGCTAGTGCTGGACTAGTTTCGACAGATACGCAGTATTTT. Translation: CSASAGLVSTDTQYF.

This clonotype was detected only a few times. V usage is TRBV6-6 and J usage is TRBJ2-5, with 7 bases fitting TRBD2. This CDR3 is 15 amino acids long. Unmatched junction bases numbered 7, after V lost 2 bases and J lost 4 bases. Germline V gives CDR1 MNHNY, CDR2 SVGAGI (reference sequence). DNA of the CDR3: TGTGCCAGCAGTTACACAGCGGGGATGGGAGAGACCCAGTACTTC. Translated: CASSYTAGMGETQYF.

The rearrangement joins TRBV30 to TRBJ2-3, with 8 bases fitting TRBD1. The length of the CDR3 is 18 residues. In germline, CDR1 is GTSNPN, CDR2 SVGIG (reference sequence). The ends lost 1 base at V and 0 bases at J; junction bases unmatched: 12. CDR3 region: CAWSATRIRQGSTDTQYF. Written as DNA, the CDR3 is TGTGCCTGGAGTGCCACCAGGATCCGACAGGGGAGCACAGATACGCAGTATTTT.

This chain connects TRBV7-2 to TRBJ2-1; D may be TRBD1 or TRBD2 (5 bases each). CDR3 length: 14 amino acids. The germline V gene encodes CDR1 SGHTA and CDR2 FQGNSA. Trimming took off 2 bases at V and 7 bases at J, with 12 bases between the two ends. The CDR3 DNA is TGTGCCAGCAGCTTACCGGGACCCAGAAATGAGCAGTTCTTC. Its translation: CASSLPGPRNEQFF.

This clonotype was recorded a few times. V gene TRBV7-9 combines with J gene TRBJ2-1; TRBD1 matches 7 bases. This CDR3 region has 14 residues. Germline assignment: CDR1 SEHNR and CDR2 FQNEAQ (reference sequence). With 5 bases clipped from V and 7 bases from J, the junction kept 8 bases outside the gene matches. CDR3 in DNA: TGTGCCAGCAGCGTGACAGGGTTAATTAATGAGCAGTTCTTC. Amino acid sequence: CASSVTGLINEQFF.

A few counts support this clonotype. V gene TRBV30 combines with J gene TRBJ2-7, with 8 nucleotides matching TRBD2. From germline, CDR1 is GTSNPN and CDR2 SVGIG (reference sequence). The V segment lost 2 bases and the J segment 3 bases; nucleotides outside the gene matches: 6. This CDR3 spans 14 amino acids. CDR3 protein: CAWSLTSGDYEQYF. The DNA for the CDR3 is TGTGCCTGGAGTTTAACTAGCGGTGACTACGAGCAGTACTTC. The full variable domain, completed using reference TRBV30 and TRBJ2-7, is SQTIHQWPATLVQPVGSPLSLECTVEGTSNPNLYWYRQAAGRGLQLLFYSVGIGQISSEVPQNLSASRPQDRQFILSSKKLLLSDSGFYLCAWSLTSGDYEQYFGPGTRLTVT.

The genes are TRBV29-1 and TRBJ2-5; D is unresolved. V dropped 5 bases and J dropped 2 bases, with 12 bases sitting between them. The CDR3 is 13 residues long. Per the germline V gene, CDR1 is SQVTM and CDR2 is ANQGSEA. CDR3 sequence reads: CSVPRPPQETQYF. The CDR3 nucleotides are TGCAGCGTTCCACGACCCCCTCAAGAGACCCAGTACTTC.

CDR3 region: CAWSLGGSNYGYTF. CDR3 nucleotide sequence: TGTGCCTGGAGTCTGGGGGGATCTAACTATGGCTACACCTTC. The chain is built from TRBV30 and TRBJ1-2; possible D gene TRBD1, 5 bases. Germline lookup yields CDR1 GTSNPN and CDR2 SVGIG (reference sequence). The CDR3 is made up of 14 amino acids. V gave up 2 bases and J gave up 0 bases, with 10 bases separating them.

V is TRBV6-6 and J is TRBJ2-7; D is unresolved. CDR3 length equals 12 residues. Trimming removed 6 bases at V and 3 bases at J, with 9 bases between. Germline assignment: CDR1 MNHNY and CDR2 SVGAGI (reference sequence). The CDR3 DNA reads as TGTGCCAGCAGCTGGACCCGCTACGAGCAGTACTTC. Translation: CASSWTRYEQYF.

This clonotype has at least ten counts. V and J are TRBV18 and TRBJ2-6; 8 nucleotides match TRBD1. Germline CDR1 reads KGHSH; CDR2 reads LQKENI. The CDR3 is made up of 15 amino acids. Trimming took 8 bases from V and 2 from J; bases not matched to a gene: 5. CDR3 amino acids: CASGQGQAGANVLTF. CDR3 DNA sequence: TGTGCCAGCGGACAGGGACAGGCTGGGGCCAACGTCCTGACTTTC. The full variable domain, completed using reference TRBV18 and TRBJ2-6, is NAGVMQNPRHLVRRRGQEARLRCSPMKGHSHVYWYRQLPEEGLKFMVYLQKENIIDESGMPKERFSAEFPKEGPSILRIQQVVRGDSAAYFCASGQGQAGANVLTFGAGSRLTVL.

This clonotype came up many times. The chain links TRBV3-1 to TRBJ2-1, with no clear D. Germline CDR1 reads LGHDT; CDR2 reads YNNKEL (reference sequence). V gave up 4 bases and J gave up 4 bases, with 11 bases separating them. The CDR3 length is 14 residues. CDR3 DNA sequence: TGTGCCAGCAGCCGCGGCATAGTATACAATGAGCAGTTCTTC. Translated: CASSRGIVYNEQFF.

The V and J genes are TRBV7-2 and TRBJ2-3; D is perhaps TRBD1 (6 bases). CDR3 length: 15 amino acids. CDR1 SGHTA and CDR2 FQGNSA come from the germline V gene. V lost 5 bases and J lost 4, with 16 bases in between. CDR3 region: CASSRTGFPSDTQYF. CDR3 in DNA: TGTGCCAGCAGCCGAACAGGGTTCCCTTCAGATACGCAGTATTTT. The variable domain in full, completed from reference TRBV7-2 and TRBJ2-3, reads GAGVSQSPSNKVTEKGKDVELRCDPISGHTALYWYRQSLGQGLEFLIYFQGNSAPDKSGLPSDRFSAERTGGSVSTLTIQRTQQEDSAVYLCASSRTGFPSDTQYFGPGTRLTVL.

The DNA of the CDR3 is TGCAGTGCTAAGGGACAGGGAGGCCTGTACTTC. Translated, it gives CSAKGQGGLYF. The genes are TRBV20-1 and TRBJ2-5, with TRBD1 matching 9 bases. V shed 4 bases, J shed 13 bases, and the junction held 7 bases outside the gene matches. Per germline, CDR1 DFQATT and CDR2 SNEGSKA (reference sequence). The CDR3 consists of 11 residues.

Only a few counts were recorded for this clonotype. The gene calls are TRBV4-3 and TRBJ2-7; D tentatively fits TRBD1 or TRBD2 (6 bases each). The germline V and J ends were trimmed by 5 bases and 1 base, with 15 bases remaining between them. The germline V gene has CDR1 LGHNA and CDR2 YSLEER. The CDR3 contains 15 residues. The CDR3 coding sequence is TGCGCCAGCAGCTCCCAAAGGGGGGTATCCTACGAGCAGTACTTC. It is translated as CASSSQRGVSYEQYF.

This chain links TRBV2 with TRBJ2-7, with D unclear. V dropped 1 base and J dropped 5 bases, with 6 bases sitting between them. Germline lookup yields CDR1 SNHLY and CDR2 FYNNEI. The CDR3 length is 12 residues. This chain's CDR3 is CASSEGMDEQYF. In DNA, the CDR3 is TGTGCCAGCAGTGAAGGGATGGACGAGCAGTACTTC.

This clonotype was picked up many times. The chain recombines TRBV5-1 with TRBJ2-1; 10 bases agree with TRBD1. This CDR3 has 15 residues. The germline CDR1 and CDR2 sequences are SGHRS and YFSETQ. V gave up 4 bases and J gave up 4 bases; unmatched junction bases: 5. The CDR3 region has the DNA TGCGCCAGCAGCCGGGGACAGGGGTTATACAATGAGCAGTTCTTC. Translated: CASSRGQGLYNEQFF.

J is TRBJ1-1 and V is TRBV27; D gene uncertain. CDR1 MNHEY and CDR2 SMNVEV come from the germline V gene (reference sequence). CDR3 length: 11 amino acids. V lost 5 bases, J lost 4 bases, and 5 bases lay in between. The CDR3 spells CASSGATEAFF. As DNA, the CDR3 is TGTGCCAGCAGTGGCGCCACTGAAGCTTTCTTT.

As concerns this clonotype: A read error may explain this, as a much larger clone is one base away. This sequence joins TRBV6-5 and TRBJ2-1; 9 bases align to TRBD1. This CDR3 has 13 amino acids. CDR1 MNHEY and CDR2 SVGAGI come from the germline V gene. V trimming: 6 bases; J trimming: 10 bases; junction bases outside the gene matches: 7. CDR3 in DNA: TGTGCCAGCAGGCCCACAGGGGGCTACGAGCAGTTCTTC. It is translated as CASRPTGGYEQFF.

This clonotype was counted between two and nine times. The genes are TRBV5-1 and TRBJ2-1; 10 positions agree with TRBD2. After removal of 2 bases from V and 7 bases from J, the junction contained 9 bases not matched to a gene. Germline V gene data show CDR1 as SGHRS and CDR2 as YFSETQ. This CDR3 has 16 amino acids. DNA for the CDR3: TGCGCCAGCAGCTTACCCGGGACTAGCGTACATAATGAGCAGTTCTTC. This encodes CASSLPGTSVHNEQFF.

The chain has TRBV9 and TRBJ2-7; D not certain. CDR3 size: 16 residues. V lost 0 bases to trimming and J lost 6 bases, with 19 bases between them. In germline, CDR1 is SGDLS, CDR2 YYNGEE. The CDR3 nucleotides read TGTGCCAGCAGCGTAGGGGTAGCAGACCTACTTTGCGAGCAGTACTTC. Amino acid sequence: CASSVGVADLLCEQYF.

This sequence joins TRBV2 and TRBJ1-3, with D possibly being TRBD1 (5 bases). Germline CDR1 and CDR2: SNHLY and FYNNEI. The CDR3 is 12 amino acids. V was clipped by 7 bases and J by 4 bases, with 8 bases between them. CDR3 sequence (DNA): TGTGCCAGCAAGGGGCCCGGAAACACCATATATTTT. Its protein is CASKGPGNTIYF.

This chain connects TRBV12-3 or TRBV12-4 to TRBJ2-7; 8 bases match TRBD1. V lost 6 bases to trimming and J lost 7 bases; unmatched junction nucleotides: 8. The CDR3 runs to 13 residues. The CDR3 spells CASSPTGAEEQYF. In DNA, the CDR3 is TGTGCCAGCAGCCCGACAGGGGCGGAAGAGCAGTACTTC.

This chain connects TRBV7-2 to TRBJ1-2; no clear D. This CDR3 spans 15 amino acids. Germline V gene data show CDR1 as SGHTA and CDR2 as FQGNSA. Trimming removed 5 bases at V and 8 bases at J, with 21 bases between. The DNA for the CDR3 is TGTGCCAGCAGCACCCAGGACTCTCTCCTTAGCGGCTACACCTTC. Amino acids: CASSTQDSLLSGYTF.

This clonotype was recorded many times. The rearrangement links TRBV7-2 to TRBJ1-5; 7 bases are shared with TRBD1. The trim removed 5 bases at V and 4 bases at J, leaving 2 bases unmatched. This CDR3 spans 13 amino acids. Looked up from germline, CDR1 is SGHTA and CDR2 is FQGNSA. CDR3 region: CASSVQGNQPQHF. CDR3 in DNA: TGTGCCAGCAGCGTACAGGGGAATCAGCCCCAGCATTTT.

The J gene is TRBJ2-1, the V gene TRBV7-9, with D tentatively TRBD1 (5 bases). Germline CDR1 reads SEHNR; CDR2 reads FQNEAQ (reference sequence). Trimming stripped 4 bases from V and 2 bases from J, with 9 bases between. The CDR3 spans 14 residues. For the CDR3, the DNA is TGTGCCAGCAGCTCTGGGGCCCCCTACAATGAGCAGTTCTTC. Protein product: CASSSGAPYNEQFF.

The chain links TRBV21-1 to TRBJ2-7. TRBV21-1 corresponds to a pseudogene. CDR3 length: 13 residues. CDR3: CATRPGPPSEQYF. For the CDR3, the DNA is TGTGCCACAAGACCAGGACCTCCTTCCGAGCAGTACTTC.

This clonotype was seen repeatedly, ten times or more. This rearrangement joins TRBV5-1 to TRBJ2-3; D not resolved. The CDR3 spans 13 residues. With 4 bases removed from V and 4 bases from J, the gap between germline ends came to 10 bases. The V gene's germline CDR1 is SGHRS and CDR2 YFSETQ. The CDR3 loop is CASSLTISDTQYF. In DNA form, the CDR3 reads TGCGCCAGCAGCCTGACGATATCAGATACGCAGTATTTT.

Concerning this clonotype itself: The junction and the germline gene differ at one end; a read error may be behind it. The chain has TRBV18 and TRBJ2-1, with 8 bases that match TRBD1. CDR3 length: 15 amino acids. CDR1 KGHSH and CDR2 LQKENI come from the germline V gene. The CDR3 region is CASPPGTGLFNEQFF. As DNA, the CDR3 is TGTGCCAGCCCACCAGGGACAGGCCTATTCAATGAGCAGTTCTTC.

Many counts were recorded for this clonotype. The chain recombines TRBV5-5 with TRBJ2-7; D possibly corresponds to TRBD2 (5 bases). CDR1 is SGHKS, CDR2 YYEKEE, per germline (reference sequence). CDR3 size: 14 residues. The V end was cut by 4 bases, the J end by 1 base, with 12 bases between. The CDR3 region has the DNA TGTGCCAGCAGCCCAACCCCGGGATCCTACGAGCAGTACTTC. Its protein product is CASSPTPGSYEQYF.

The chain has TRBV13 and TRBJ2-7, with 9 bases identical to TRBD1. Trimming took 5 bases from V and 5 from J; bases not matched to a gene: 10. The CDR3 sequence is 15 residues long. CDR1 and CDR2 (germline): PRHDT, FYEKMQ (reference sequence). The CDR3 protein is CASSPNRGRLNEQYF. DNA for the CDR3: TGTGCCAGCAGCCCTAACAGGGGGCGGCTCAACGAGCAGTACTTC.

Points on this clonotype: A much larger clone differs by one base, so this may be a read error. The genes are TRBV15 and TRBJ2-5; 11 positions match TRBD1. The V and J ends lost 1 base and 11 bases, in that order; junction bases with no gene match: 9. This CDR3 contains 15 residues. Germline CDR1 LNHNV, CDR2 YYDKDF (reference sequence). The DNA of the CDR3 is TGTGCCACCAGCAGAGGGGGGACAGGGGGGGATGAGCAGTACTTC. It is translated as CATSRGGTGGDEQYF.

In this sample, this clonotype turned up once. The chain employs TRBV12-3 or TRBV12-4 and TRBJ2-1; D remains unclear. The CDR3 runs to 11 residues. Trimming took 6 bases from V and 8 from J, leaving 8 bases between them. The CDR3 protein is CASRGLYEQFF. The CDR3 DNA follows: TGTGCCAGCAGAGGCCTCTATGAGCAGTTCTTC.